These T cell receptor beta chains were read from a single sample in a study of blood T cells in healthy people across ages. TCRdb recomputed calls from the 5' RACE reads with MiXCR, one row per CDR3 protein. The table lists approximately 760,000 distinct CDR3 sequences, around a quarter of them singletons. These data were also filed under a second study, of T cells of mothers and their children.

Input material: blood. The receptors shown here come from a boy between 5 and 17 years old in good health. The CDR3 runs from the conserved cysteine through the conserved F or W. A D gene is named only where the DNA matches it firmly. Rows give clone size only sometimes, using once, few, many, or a class for an expanded clone.

>TRBJ2-2|TRBV12-3/TRBV12-4|.|.
TGTGCCAGCAGTTTAGGACTAGAGGCCGGGGAGCTGTTTTTT
CASSLGLEAGELFF
>TRBJ1-5|TRBV28|.|.
TGTGCCAGCAGCCCCAGGGGTTCGGTGGCCCAGCATTTT
CASSPRGSVAQHF
>TRBJ2-1|TRBV24-1|.|.
TGTGCCACACGGGGTGGGCCCGGGGATGAGCAGTTCTTC
CATRGGPGDEQFF
>TRBJ2-6|TRBV29-1|.|few
TGCAGCGTTGGGGGGGAAACTGGGGCCAACGTCCTGACTTTC
CSVGGETGANVLTF
>TRBJ2-7|TRBV25-1|.|few
TGTGCCAGCAGTGAGCACAGGGGGGGAAAATCCTACGAGCAGTACTTC
CASSEHRGGKSYEQYF
>TRBJ1-5|TRBV15|.|.
TGTGCCACCAGCAGACCAGGGGTGAGCAATCAGCCCCAGCATTTT
CATSRPGVSNQPQHF
>TRBJ2-1|TRBV2|TRBD2|.
TGTGCCACCCGAGCGGGGGAATACAATGAGCAGTTCTTC
CATRAGEYNEQFF
>TRBJ2-1|TRBV4-2|TRBD2|few
TGTGCCAGCAGCCCCTTGGGGACTAGTGGTGTTCATGAGCAGTTCTTC
CASSPLGTSGVHEQFF
>TRBJ2-2|TRBV7-3|TRBD2|few
TGTGCCAGCAGCTTAAACGAAGCGGGGATGAACACCGGGGAGCTGTTTTTT
CASSLNEAGMNTGELFF
>TRBJ2-1|TRBV24-1|.|few
TGTGCCACCATTGATTCCGACCCTAATGAGCAGTTCTTC
CATIDSDPNEQFF
>TRBJ2-3|TRBV9|.|.
TGTGCCAGCAGCCAGGTGGGGCTGGCAGATACGCAGTATTTT
CASSQVGLADTQYF